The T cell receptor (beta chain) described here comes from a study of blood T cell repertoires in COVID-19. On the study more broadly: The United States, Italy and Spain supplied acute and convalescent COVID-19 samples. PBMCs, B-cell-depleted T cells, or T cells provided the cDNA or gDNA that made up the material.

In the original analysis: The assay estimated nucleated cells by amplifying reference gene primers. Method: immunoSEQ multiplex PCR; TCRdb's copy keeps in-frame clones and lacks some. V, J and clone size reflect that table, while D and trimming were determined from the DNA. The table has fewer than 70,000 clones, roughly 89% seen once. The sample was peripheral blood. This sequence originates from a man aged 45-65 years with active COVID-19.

CDR3 sequence: CASSVPGQGARSTEAFF. In DNA, the CDR3 is TGTGCCAGCAGCGTACCGGGACAGGGGGCGCGAAGCACTGAAGCTTTCTTT. This sequence joins TRBV9 and TRBJ1-1; 12 nucleotides agree with TRBD1. This CDR3 contains 17 residues. Trimming cost V 1 base and J 4 bases; bases outside gene matches: 8. The germline gives CDR1 SGDLS, CDR2 YYNGEE.